Listed below are T cell receptor beta chains from one sample, sequenced in a study of T cell repertoires in cytomegalovirus infection. From the reads, TCRdb called clonotypes with MiXCR, one entry per CDR3 protein. The data contain 200,000 to 300,000 distinct CDR3 sequences, approximately 15% of them singletons. What was sequenced was PBMCs. Source of these receptors: a human donor in good health (CMV status not recorded). Some clones in this sample may be carry-over from other donors' samples. CDR3s include the opening cysteine and the closing phenylalanine or tryptophan. D genes are given only for firm matches. Expanded clones get a size class; other rows say once, few or many, or leave the size out.

few | TRBJ2-1 | TRBV11-2 | - | CASSYAAGSNNEQFF | TGTGCCAGCAGCTACGCGGCGGGTAGTAACAATGAGCAGTTCTTC
many | TRBJ2-7 | TRBV7-8 | TRBD2 | CASSLGGSGAGEQYF | TGTGCCAGCAGCTTAGGGGGCAGCGGGGCGGGCGAGCAGTACTTC
many | TRBJ2-1 | TRBV6-6 | TRBD2 | CASSYSLPSGGGEQFF | TGTGCCAGCAGTTACTCGTTGCCTAGCGGGGGGGGTGAGCAGTTCTTC
few | TRBJ2-2 | TRBV14 | - | CASSLRTNTGELFF | TGTGCCAGCAGCCTCCGGACTAACACCGGGGAGCTGTTTTTT
few | TRBJ2-3 | TRBV12-3/TRBV12-4 | TRBD2 | CASNLGTSTLGAPDTQYF | TGTGCCAGCAATTTGGGGACTAGTACACTAGGGGCCCCAGATACGCAGTATTTT
many | TRBJ1-1 | TRBV4-1 | - | CASSQERTVNTEAFF | TGCGCCAGCAGCCAAGAAAGGACAGTGAACACTGAAGCTTTCTTT
- | TRBJ1-1 | TRBV28 | TRBD1 | CASSLSRFRDRDLLTEAFF | TGTGCCAGCAGTTTATCCCGTTTCCGGGACAGGGACTTACTCACTGAAGCTTTCTTT
- | TRBJ2-7 | TRBV5-1 | TRBD1 | CASSSGQVLYEQYF | TGCGCCAGCAGCTCGGGACAGGTCCTCTACGAGCAGTACTTC
few | TRBJ1-2 | TRBV6-8 | - | CASSRAGMREDYGYTF | TGTGCCAGCAGTCGCGCCGGGATGAGGGAGGACTATGGCTACACCTTC
many | TRBJ1-4 | TRBV28 | - | CASSLRARNEKLFF | TGTGCCAGCAGTCTCCGGGCCCGGAATGAAAAACTGTTTTTT
- | TRBJ2-2 | TRBV20-1 | TRBD2 | CSASRSGGNTGELFF | TGCAGTGCTAGTCGTAGCGGGGGGAACACCGGGGAGCTGTTTTTT